This T cell receptor (beta chain) emerged from a study of blood T cell repertoires in COVID-19 (dated by TCRdb to the early 2020s). Concerning the study at large: Collaborator samples came from the United States, Italy and Spain and covered acute and convalescent phases of COVID-19. The dataset comprised deeply sampled blood TCRbeta repertoires from subjects exposed to, actively infected with, or recovered from COVID-19. Where HLA class I and class II types were available, the types were taken from metadata supplied by the sample provider, not from assay-based typing. The prospective study material was composed of cDNA or gDNA derived from T cells, B-cell-depleted T cells, or PBMCs. A de-identified subject ID, COVID-19 status, age in years and sex were almost always included in the sample metadata. The samples were drawn from the first 160 participants of the ongoing ImmuneRACE study and from 1,254 subjects provided by 6 global collaborators. The repertoires were made available in a free public database intended to serve as a resource for research on the immune response to SARS-CoV-2.

Overall study outcomes, separate from this receptor: The quantity of clinical and demographic metadata differed by source and by participant and was supplied without curation.

Samples from volunteer blood donors who had recovered from COVID-19 were contributed by a second Seattle source. Whole blood was collected in K2EDTA tubes by collaborating institutions according to the institutions' own protocols. For TCRbeta analysis, collaborators shipped samples as frozen whole blood, isolated PBMCs, or DNA extracted from either of those sample types. Remarks on this clone: Its antigen is unknown. Base qualities are not at hand, and no much larger clone is one base apart. The same CDR3 also results from other DNA sequences found in this sample.

CDR1 and CDR2 are read off the germline V gene as SGDLS and YYNGEE. The CDR3 starts with the cysteine, ends with the phenylalanine, and has 14 residues. The only DNA kept is the CDR3, 42 bases in frame from the first base. V is clipped by 2 bases and J by 8 bases, and the sequence between their germline boundaries is 11 bases long. The immunoSEQ Assay, a bias-controlled multiplex PCR, was used to amplify TCRbeta CDR3 regions from genomic DNA. The authors processed their data as follows. The number of nucleated cells in each sample was estimated by amplification of reference gene primers within the assay. To quantify the absolute abundance of each unique TCRbeta CDR3 rearrangement, sequence reads were collapsed and filtered. For each sample, productive Simpson clonality was calculated as the square root of Simpson's diversity index over productive rearrangements. TCRdb carries this immuneACCESS record with in-frame sequences only. Its versions omit some clonotypes, under half of them owing to an unresolved V gene in the studies checked, with the rest unexplained. V, J and clone size are taken as reported in that table, and D and trimming were inferred from the DNA itself. This sample is represented by over 200,000 clones; more than 75% of them were singletons. Of the sample, roughly 3% is held by the ten largest clones.

The material sequenced was peripheral blood. Recombination linked TRBV9 to TRBJ1-6; too little of a D gene remains to name it. This TCR was sampled from a woman between 25 and 40 years old who had recovered from COVID-19. The CDR3 protein is CASSVGGFDSPLHF. The nucleotides read TGTGCCAGCAGCGTGGGAGGGTTTGATTCACCCCTCCACTTT.